This T cell receptor beta chain was recovered during a study of cytomegalovirus exposure and HLA in healthy donors. Study-wide context: In a later analysis, it was reported that the 110 or so validation repertoires had been produced on the same platform as the 550 to 700 repertoires belonging to the first cohort. Study-level findings and limits: Whilst most TCR sequences proved rare, a subset of public TCRs occurred across many donors. TCR beta chains numbering some 160 were designated cytomegalovirus-associated.

Sequencing used immunoSEQ multiplex PCR; TCRdb keeps in-frame clones, though not all of them. The data contain 200,000 to 300,000 clones, approximately 83% of them seen just once; the ten biggest clones take up 0.95% to 1.5%. The donors were part of the validation cohort of 100 to 150 subjects. That cohort was separate from the first cohort, which comprised 670 or so subjects. Of note for this clone: Its antigen is currently unknown.

The receptor's source is a woman aged 25 to 39 in good health and CMV-seropositive. The specimen sequenced was PBMCs.

CDR3 bases: TGTGCCAGCAGCGCGAAGGGTAGCGGGAGCACAGATACGCAGTATTTT. Translating it yields CASSAKGSGSTDTQYF. The V call is TRBV7-8, the J call TRBJ2-3; 7 bases fit TRBD2. Germline lookup yields CDR1 SGHVS and CDR2 FQNEAQ. V gave up 5 bases and J gave up 0 bases; unmatched junction bases: 8. This CDR3 has 16 amino acids.